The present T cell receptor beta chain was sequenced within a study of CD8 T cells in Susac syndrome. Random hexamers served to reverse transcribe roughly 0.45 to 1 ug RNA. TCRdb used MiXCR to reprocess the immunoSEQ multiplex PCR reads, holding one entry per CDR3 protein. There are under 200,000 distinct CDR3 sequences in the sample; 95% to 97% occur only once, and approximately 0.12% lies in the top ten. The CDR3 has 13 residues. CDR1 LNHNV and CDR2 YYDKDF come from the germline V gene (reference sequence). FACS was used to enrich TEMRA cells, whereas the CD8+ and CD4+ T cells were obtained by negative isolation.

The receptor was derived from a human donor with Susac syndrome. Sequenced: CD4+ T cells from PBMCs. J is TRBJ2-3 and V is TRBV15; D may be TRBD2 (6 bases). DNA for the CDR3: TGTGCTGGAGGGAACTCGCTCGCAGATACGCAGTATTTT. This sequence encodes CAGGNSLADTQYF.